This passage covers 31 T cell receptor beta chains from one sample sequenced in a study of blood T cell repertoires in COVID-19. TCRdb keeps only in-frame clones here, not all; method: immunoSEQ multiplex PCR. In the table there are 150,000 to 200,000 clones, approximately 80% of which are singletons. The sample was peripheral blood. The receptor set was obtained from a woman of 80 years or more with acute or convalescent COVID-19.

Only a few counts were recorded for this clone. The gene calls are TRBV5-5 and TRBJ2-3; TRBD2 aligns across 14 bases. V gave up 4 bases and J gave up 2 bases; unmatched junction bases: 6. The CDR3 extends over 17 amino acids. The germline V gene has CDR1 SGHKS and CDR2 YYEKEE (reference sequence). The CDR3 region has the DNA TGTGCCAGCAGCACGACTAGCGGGAGGGTCATCACAGATACGCAGTATTTT. Amino acids: CASSTTSGRVITDTQYF.

The chain has TRBV6-6 and TRBJ2-5; the match to TRBD2 covers 8 bases. Looked up from germline, CDR1 is MNHNY and CDR2 is SVGAGI (reference sequence). The V gene end was trimmed by 6 bases and the J gene end by 5 bases; junction bases not matched to a gene: 8. There are 14 residues in the CDR3. CDR3 DNA sequence: TGTGCCAGCAGAACACGGGGGGGAGTGGAGACCCAGTACTTC. Encoded protein: CASRTRGGVETQYF.

The J gene is TRBJ2-7, the V gene TRBV2, with unresolved D. Germline-derived CDR1 and CDR2 are SNHLY and FYNNEI. The CDR3 loop spans 11 amino acids. The ends were cut back, 5 bases at V and 5 bases at J, with 7 bases in the middle. CDR3 amino acids: CASSFPDEQYF. The CDR3 coding sequence is TGTGCCAGCAGTTTTCCGGACGAGCAGTACTTC.

The J gene is TRBJ2-3, the V gene TRBV2; a weak D match, TRBD2 (6 bases). Germline V gene lookup returns CDR1 SNHLY and CDR2 FYNNEI. V lost 5 bases and J 2 bases, leaving 14 bases between the germline ends. The CDR3 is 15 amino acids. This chain's CDR3 is CASSTPGLLTDTQYF. In DNA, the CDR3 is TGTGCCAGCAGTACACCGGGACTCCTCACAGATACGCAGTATTTT.

The chain has TRBV19 and TRBJ1-1, with D unclear. There are 13 residues in the CDR3. V was clipped by 7 bases and J by 6 bases, with 15 bases between them. Germline V gives CDR1 LNHDA, CDR2 SQIVND (reference sequence). The CDR3 region is CASTQQIRSEAFF. For the CDR3, the DNA is TGTGCCAGTACCCAACAGATTCGCTCTGAAGCTTTCTTT.

V usage is TRBV11-2 and J usage is TRBJ1-2; D is possibly TRBD1 (6 bases). The germline CDR1 and CDR2 sequences are SGHAT and FQNNGV. There are 14 residues in the CDR3. V was clipped by 7 bases and J by 4 bases, with 16 bases between them. CDR3 DNA: TGTGCCAGCACCCCGGGGGGGGGCGTCTATGGCTACACCTTC. Translated: CASTPGGGVYGYTF.

J is TRBJ2-4 and V is TRBV15; 8 bases are shared with TRBD2. The CDR3 covers 14 residues. The V segment lost 3 bases and the J segment 8 bases; nucleotides outside the gene matches: 6. Per the germline V gene, CDR1 is LNHNV and CDR2 is YYDKDF (reference sequence). The CDR3 spells CATSSVTGGDIQYF. As DNA, the CDR3 is TGTGCCACCAGCAGCGTTACGGGAGGGGACATTCAGTACTTC.

V usage is TRBV19 and J usage is TRBJ1-6; D unresolved. Germline assignment: CDR1 LNHDA and CDR2 SQIVND (reference sequence). V shed 5 bases and J shed 7 bases, with 18 bases lying between them. The CDR3 contains 16 residues. The CDR3 DNA reads as TGTGCCAGTAGTTTCCCCCCCAAGGGAGGGAATTCACCCCTCCACTTT. Its translation: CASSFPPKGGNSPLHF. Drawing the rest from reference TRBV19 and TRBJ1-6, the complete variable domain is DGGITQSPKYLFRKEGQNVTLSCEQNLNHDAMYWYRQDPGQGLRLIYYSQIVNDFQKGDIAEGYSVSREKKESFPLTVTSAQKNPTAFYLCASSFPPKGGNSPLHFGNGTRLTVT.

The rearrangement joins TRBV5-6 to TRBJ2-1; 8 positions agree with TRBD2. Losses at the gene ends were 0 bases for V and 7 bases for J; bases not matched to a gene: 6. The CDR3 is 15 amino acids. Per the germline V gene, CDR1 is SGHDT and CDR2 is YYEEEE. This chain's CDR3 is CASSLVGTSVNEQFF. Here the CDR3 DNA reads TGTGCCAGCAGCTTGGTCGGGACTAGTGTTAATGAGCAGTTCTTC.

The V gene is TRBV30, the J gene TRBJ1-3, with D tentatively TRBD1 (5 bases). This CDR3 is built from 15 residues. Germline values: CDR1 GTSNPN, CDR2 SVGIG (reference sequence). V lost 0 bases and J 0 bases, leaving 9 bases between the germline ends. In nucleotides, the CDR3 is TGTGCCTGGAGTGTAAGGGGTTACTCTGGAAACACCATATATTTT. Encoded protein: CAWSVRGYSGNTIYF.

This clone was seen only once. Additional DNA sequences in this sample encode the identical CDR3. CDR3 protein: CASRTGNTEAFF. Written as DNA, the CDR3 is TGTGCCAGCAGGACAGGGAACACTGAAGCTTTCTTT. This chain links TRBV2 with TRBJ1-1, with a tentative D call TRBD1 (6 bases). Germline CDR1 is SNHLY and CDR2 is FYNNEI. The V and J ends lost 6 bases and 1 base respectively, with 6 bases between them. This CDR3 has 12 amino acids.

The sample holds a few counts of this clone. CDR3 nucleotides: TGTGCCAGCAGTTACACTAGCGGGACCACAGATACGCAGTATTTT. It codes for CASSYTSGTTDTQYF. This chain links TRBV6-2 or TRBV6-3 with TRBJ2-3, with 10 bases fitting TRBD2. V dropped 2 bases and J dropped 2; count of bases not matched to a gene: 1. This CDR3 region has 15 residues. The germline gives CDR1 MNHEY, CDR2 SVGEGT.

This sequence joins TRBV10-3 and TRBJ1-2; D uncertain. Germline V gene sequence: CDR1 ENHRY, CDR2 SYGVKD. The V gene lost 2 bases and the J gene lost 3 bases, with 10 bases spanning the gap. The CDR3 runs to 14 residues. The CDR3 loop reads CAISENRPDYGYTF. The CDR3 DNA is TGTGCCATCAGTGAGAACAGACCTGACTATGGCTACACCTTC.

This rearrangement joins TRBV10-2 to TRBJ1-5; D gene ambiguous. The V end lost 0 bases, the J end lost 7 bases, and 7 bases lay between the germline ends. Germline V gene sequence: CDR1 WSHSY, CDR2 SAAADI. The length of the CDR3 is 13 residues. The CDR3 spells CASSESSGQPQHF. Written as DNA, the CDR3 is TGCGCCAGCAGTGAGTCGAGCGGACAGCCCCAGCATTTT.

The table lists this clone with a count of one. This same CDR3 is encoded by further DNA sequences in the sample. The J gene is TRBJ2-3, the V gene TRBV11-2, with D maybe TRBD2 (6 bases). V was shortened by 3 bases and J by 0 bases, with 10 bases between the two germline ends. Germline loops: CDR1 SGHAT, CDR2 FQNNGV. The CDR3 spans 15 residues. The chain's CDR3 is CASSFSGSSTDTQYF. In nucleotides, the CDR3 is TGTGCCAGCAGCTTCAGCGGGTCTAGCACAGATACGCAGTATTTT.

The V gene is TRBV9, the J gene TRBJ1-6; D may be TRBD1 (6 bases). CDR3 size: 15 residues. Germline loops: CDR1 SGDLS, CDR2 YYNGEE. Trimming cost V 0 bases and J 6 bases, with 10 bases left between them. CDR3 nucleotide sequence: TGTGCCAGCAGCGTAGCGGGGGGGCTTAATTCACCCCTCCACTTT. It is translated as CASSVAGGLNSPLHF.

The V call is TRBV24-1, the J call TRBJ1-2, with 8 nucleotides matching TRBD1. The trim removed 3 bases at V and 6 bases at J, leaving 5 bases unmatched. The CDR3 is 14 residues long. Germline V CDR1 and CDR2: KGHDR, SFDVKD. The DNA for the CDR3 is TGTGCCACCAGTGATGGCAGGGGGCAGGATGGCTACACCTTC. The encoded protein is CATSDGRGQDGYTF.

The chain has TRBV7-8 and TRBJ1-2; 7 bases line up with TRBD1. The CDR3 is 19 amino acids. V gave up 1 base and J gave up 3 bases; unmatched junction bases: 17. Germline values: CDR1 SGHVS, CDR2 FQNEAQ. The CDR3 region has the DNA TGTGCCAGCAGCTTAGATCGACGTTTGAGCAGGGGGTATCACTATGGCTACACCTTC. It yields the protein CASSLDRRLSRGYHYGYTF.

The chain combines TRBV29-1 with TRBJ1-1; 8 bases match TRBD1. Germline assignment: CDR1 SQVTM and CDR2 ANQGSEA. J gave up 5 bases and V 3 bases, and 8 bases lay outside the gene matches. CDR3 length: 14 residues. In DNA form, the CDR3 reads TGCAGCGTTGACTCGACAGGGGTGAGGACTGAAGCTTTCTTT. It is translated as CSVDSTGVRTEAFF.

The V gene is TRBV5-1, the J gene TRBJ2-7, with TRBD1 matching over 7 bases. Trimming cost V 2 bases and J 4 bases; bases outside gene matches: 6. The V gene's germline CDR1 is SGHRS and CDR2 YFSETQ. The CDR3 consists of 14 residues. The chain's CDR3 is CASSFRQGIYEQYF. CDR3 bases: TGCGCCAGCAGCTTCCGACAGGGTATATACGAGCAGTACTTC.

This clone has just a few counts. The chain employs TRBV6-2 or TRBV6-3 and TRBJ1-2, with 7 bases fitting TRBD1. With V trimmed by 4 bases and J by 5 bases, 16 bases remained unmatched. The CDR3 runs 17 residues. Germline assignment: CDR1 MNHEY and CDR2 SVGEGT. The CDR3 DNA reads as TGTGCCAGCAGTTGGATGGGGACAGACCCCGGGGTATATGGCTACACCTTC. It encodes CASSWMGTDPGVYGYTF.

V and J are TRBV18 and TRBJ2-1; 13 positions agree with TRBD2. The CDR3 is made up of 17 amino acids. The germline gives CDR1 KGHSH, CDR2 LQKENI. V gave up 6 bases and J gave up 10 bases; unmatched junction bases: 15. CDR3: CASSRQGGLAGSGEQFF. Here the CDR3 DNA reads TGTGCCAGCTCGCGACAGGGGGGACTAGCGGGGTCCGGCGAGCAGTTCTTC. Full variable domain (rest looked up from reference TRBV18 and TRBJ2-1): NAGVMQNPRHLVRRRGQEARLRCSPMKGHSHVYWYRQLPEEGLKFMVYLQKENIIDESGMPKERFSAEFPKEGPSILRIQQVVRGDSAAYFCASSRQGGLAGSGEQFFGPGTRLTVL.

V is TRBV2 and J is TRBJ1-2, with unresolved D. V was pared by 0 bases and J by 8 bases, with 4 bases between. This CDR3 spans 11 amino acids. The germline CDR1 and CDR2 sequences are SNHLY and FYNNEI. CDR3 sequence reads: CASSEAAGYTF. The CDR3 DNA follows: TGTGCCAGCAGTGAAGCAGCGGGCTACACCTTC.

The chain couples TRBV3-1 (or the pseudogene TRBV3-2) to TRBJ2-1, with TRBD2 as a possible D gene (5 bases). Germline V gene data show CDR1 as LGHDT and CDR2 as YNNKEL (reference sequence). This CDR3 has 14 amino acids. The V end lost 6 bases, the J end lost 6 bases, and 15 bases lay between the germline ends. Here the CDR3 DNA reads TGTGCCAGCAGAGATAGAGGGAGCATCAATGAGCAGTTCTTC. Translating gives CASRDRGSINEQFF.

The chain carries TRBV3-1 (or the pseudogene TRBV3-2) and TRBJ2-7; TRBD2 is a possible D gene (5 bases). CDR3 size: 14 residues. The germline gives CDR1 LGHDT, CDR2 YNNKEL (reference sequence). The V end lost 0 bases, the J end lost 9 bases, and 15 bases lay between the germline ends. The CDR3 region has the DNA TGTGCCAGCAGCCAAGATCCACGGCGAGAGGGGCAGTACTTC. Its protein is CASSQDPRREGQYF.

This chain links TRBV4-3 with TRBJ1-2, with 7 nucleotides matching TRBD1. The CDR3 sequence is 15 residues long. The ends lost 1 base at V and 5 bases at J; junction bases unmatched: 7. Germline V gives CDR1 LGHNA, CDR2 YSLEER. The CDR3 nucleotides read TGCGCCAGCAGCCAAGTTGACAGGGACGTTTATGGCTACACCTTC. It encodes CASSQVDRDVYGYTF.

The rearrangement links TRBV6-5 to TRBJ1-1; D perhaps matches TRBD1 (6 bases). Trimming took 5 bases from V and 11 from J, leaving 12 bases between them. The CDR3 sequence is 11 residues long. Germline-derived CDR1 and CDR2 are MNHEY and SVGAGI. The CDR3 nucleotides are TGTGCCAGCAGTCACAGGGATGAGGCTTTCTTT. Amino acid sequence: CASSHRDEAFF.

This sequence joins TRBV11-2 and TRBJ2-3; 12 positions match TRBD2. J gave up 1 base and V 1 base, and 9 bases lay outside the gene matches. CDR3 length: 19 residues. Germline V gene sequence: CDR1 SGHAT, CDR2 FQNNGV. CDR3 loop: CASSLVGLAGGPGTDTQYF. The CDR3 DNA is TGTGCCAGCAGCTTAGTAGGGCTAGCGGGAGGGCCGGGCACAGATACGCAGTATTTT.

The chain links TRBV4-2 to TRBJ2-7, with 11 positions matching TRBD1. This CDR3 is built from 18 residues. Trimming at V came to 0 bases and at J to 3 bases, leaving 10 bases not matched to a gene. The germline gives CDR1 LGHNA, CDR2 YNFKEQ. CDR3: CASSQDLPGQGVIYEQYF. CDR3 bases: TGTGCCAGCAGCCAAGATCTCCCGGGACAGGGGGTAATCTACGAGCAGTACTTC.

The CDR3 region is CASSQQGNQPQHF. The CDR3 DNA sequence: TGTGCCAGCAGCCAACAGGGGAATCAGCCCCAGCATTTT. This chain connects TRBV3-1 (or the pseudogene TRBV3-2) to TRBJ1-5, with a weak D call TRBD1 (6 bases). Germline V CDR1 and CDR2: LGHDT, YNNKEL (reference sequence). V lost 2 bases and J lost 4, with 6 bases in between. The CDR3 runs 13 residues.

The rearrangement joins TRBV25-1 to TRBJ2-7, with TRBD1 matching 8 bases. With V trimmed by 8 bases and J by 3 bases, 6 bases remained unmatched. CDR3 length equals 13 residues. Germline CDR1 MGHDK, CDR2 SYGVNS. DNA for the CDR3: TGTGCCAGCGTCGGGACAGGACTCTACGAGCAGTACTTC. Its translation is CASVGTGLYEQYF.